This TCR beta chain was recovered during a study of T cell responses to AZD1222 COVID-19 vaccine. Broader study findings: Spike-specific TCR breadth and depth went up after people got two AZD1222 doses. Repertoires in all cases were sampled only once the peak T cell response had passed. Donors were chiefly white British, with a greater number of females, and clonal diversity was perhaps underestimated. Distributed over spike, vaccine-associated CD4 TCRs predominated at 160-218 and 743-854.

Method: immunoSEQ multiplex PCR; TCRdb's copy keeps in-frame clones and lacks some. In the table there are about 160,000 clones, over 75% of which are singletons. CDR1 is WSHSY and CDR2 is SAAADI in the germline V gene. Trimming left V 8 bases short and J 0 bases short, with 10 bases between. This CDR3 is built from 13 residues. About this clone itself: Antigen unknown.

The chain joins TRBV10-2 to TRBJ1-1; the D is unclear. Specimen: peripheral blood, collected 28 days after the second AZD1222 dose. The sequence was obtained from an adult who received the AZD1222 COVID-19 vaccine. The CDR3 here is CASHPDMNTEAFF. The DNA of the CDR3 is TGCGCCAGCCATCCAGACATGAACACTGAAGCTTTCTTT.